The 18 T cell receptor beta chains in this list originate from one sample, sequenced in a study of radiotherapy plus CTLA-4 blockade in lung cancer. The assay was immunoSEQ multiplex PCR, and TCRdb's table has in-frame clones only and misses some. The sample consists of about 77,000 clones, roughly 70% of them appearing once. This specimen consisted of peripheral blood, obtained from a patient treated with radiotherapy plus ipilimumab. The source of these receptors is a human donor with non-small cell lung cancer whose response to radiotherapy plus ipilimumab could not be evaluated.

V usage is TRBV27 and J usage is TRBJ2-1, with D hard to call. This CDR3 contains 15 residues. The V gene's germline CDR1 is MNHEY and CDR2 SMNVEV (reference sequence). V dropped 2 bases and J dropped 4 bases, with 12 bases sitting between them. The CDR3 sequence: CASSLDPAGYNEQFF. For the CDR3, the DNA is TGTGCCAGCAGTTTAGATCCAGCAGGATACAATGAGCAGTTCTTC.

This clone came up a few times. The chain carries TRBV4-1 and TRBJ1-2; the D gene is possibly TRBD1 (6 bases). CDR3 length: 13 residues. CDR1 and CDR2 (germline): MGHRA, YSYEKL. The V end lost 1 base, the J end lost 5 bases, and 8 bases lay between the germline ends. CDR3 DNA sequence: TGCGCCAGCAGCCAAGGAGGGGGTTATGGCTACACCTTC. Protein: CASSQGGGYGYTF.

This chain connects TRBV12-5 to TRBJ1-1; TRBD1 matches at 9 bases. Per the germline V gene, CDR1 is LGHNT and CDR2 is FRNRAP. Unmatched junction bases numbered 14, after V lost 5 bases and J lost 1 base. CDR3 length: 18 residues. CDR3 DNA: TGTGCTAGTGGTCTACGTTTCGGGACAGGGCGACCGAACACTGAAGCTTTCTTT. Translating it yields CASGLRFGTGRPNTEAFF.

For this clone: Other DNA sequences of this sample code for an identical CDR3. The gene calls are TRBV7-3 and TRBJ2-5; TRBD1 aligns across 8 bases. The V and J ends lost 0 bases and 5 bases, in that order; junction bases with no gene match: 5. This CDR3 comprises 15 residues. Germline CDR1 reads SGHTA; CDR2 reads FQGTGA. CDR3 in amino acids: CASSLTGQGGETQYF. CDR3 in DNA: TGTGCCAGCAGCTTAACCGGACAGGGCGGGGAGACCCAGTACTTC. Full variable domain (remainder filled in from reference TRBV7-3 and TRBJ2-5): GAGVSQTPSNKVTEKGKYVELRCDPISGHTALYWYRQSLGQGPEFLIYFQGTGAADDSGLPNDRFFAVRPEGSVSTLKIQRTERGDSAVYLCASSLTGQGGETQYFGPGTRLLVL.

The genes are TRBV9 and TRBJ2-3; D remains unclear. Germline CDR1 SGDLS, CDR2 YYNGEE. The length of the CDR3 is 14 residues. V was shortened by 5 bases and J by 0 bases, with 10 bases between the two germline ends. The CDR3 nucleotides are TGTGCCAGCAGTCGGCGGATTAGCACAGATACGCAGTATTTT. Amino acid sequence: CASSRRISTDTQYF.

This rearrangement joins TRBV28 to TRBJ1-1, with TRBD1 identical over 8 bases. The CDR3 extends over 15 amino acids. Trimming at V came to 3 bases and at J to 2 bases, leaving 5 bases not matched to a gene. CDR1 MDHEN and CDR2 SYDVKM come from the germline V gene. This CDR3 is CASSLGDRGNTEAFF. The CDR3 nucleotides read TGTGCCAGCAGTTTGGGAGACAGGGGAAACACTGAAGCTTTCTTT.

The chain combines TRBV4-3 with TRBJ1-2; 7 bases match TRBD1. Trimming cost V 0 bases and J 6 bases; bases outside gene matches: 1. Germline V gene data show CDR1 as LGHNA and CDR2 as YSLEER. This CDR3 is 13 amino acids long. The DNA of the CDR3 is TGCGCCAGCAGCCAAGACAGGGGGGATGGCTACACCTTC. It is translated as CASSQDRGDGYTF.

This clone was observed a handful of times. J is TRBJ2-1 and V is TRBV15, with D perhaps TRBD2 (5 bases). CDR1 is LNHNV, CDR2 YYDKDF, per germline (reference sequence). The germline V and J ends were trimmed by 5 bases and 10 bases, with 18 bases remaining between them. This CDR3 has 14 amino acids. As DNA, the CDR3 is TGTGCCACCAGCCCCGAGGCCCAGGAGGACGAGCAGTTCTTC. It encodes CATSPEAQEDEQFF.

J is TRBJ1-1 and V is TRBV9; 9 positions agree with TRBD1. Germline CDR1 and CDR2: SGDLS and YYNGEE. The CDR3 runs to 14 residues. V lost 2 bases to trimming and J lost 1 base; unmatched junction nucleotides: 0. Here the CDR3 DNA reads TGTGCCAGCAGCGTGGACAGGGGGAACACTGAAGCTTTCTTT. It yields the protein CASSVDRGNTEAFF.

V usage is TRBV9 and J usage is TRBJ2-7, with 8 nucleotides matching TRBD1. The ends lost 0 bases at V and 3 bases at J; junction bases unmatched: 5. The CDR3 has 15 residues. The germline V gene encodes CDR1 SGDLS and CDR2 YYNGEE. This CDR3 reads CASSVVPTGVYEQYF. DNA for the CDR3: TGTGCCAGCAGCGTAGTTCCGACAGGGGTCTACGAGCAGTACTTC.

J is TRBJ2-1 and V is TRBV18, with 11 bases aligning to TRBD2. The CDR3 runs 15 residues. Germline V CDR1 and CDR2: KGHSH, LQKENI. V gave up 4 bases and J gave up 2 bases; unmatched junction bases: 1. The CDR3 DNA sequence: TGTGCCAGCTCACTTAGCGGGAGGGCCTACAATGAGCAGTTCTTC. Its translation is CASSLSGRAYNEQFF.

The chain is built from TRBV4-1 and TRBJ1-2; possible D gene TRBD1, 5 bases. Germline-derived CDR1 and CDR2 are MGHRA and YSYEKL. There are 16 residues in the CDR3. V gave up 0 bases and J gave up 4 bases, with 15 bases separating them. The CDR3 sequence is CASSQDPRQSIYGYTF. CDR3 DNA: TGCGCCAGCAGCCAAGATCCCCGACAGAGTATCTATGGCTACACCTTC.

This sequence joins TRBV5-1 and TRBJ2-1, with 7 bases identical to TRBD1. The V gene's germline CDR1 is SGHRS and CDR2 YFSETQ. This CDR3 has 13 amino acids. V lost 3 bases to trimming and J lost 7 bases; unmatched junction nucleotides: 4. The CDR3 loop is CASSSVTGNEQFF. In nucleotides, the CDR3 is TGCGCCAGCAGCTCGGTGACAGGGAATGAGCAGTTCTTC.

This clone was seen a few times. CDR3 in amino acids: CASSLGDRGDTQYF. The CDR3 DNA reads TGTGCCAGCAGCTTAGGGGACAGGGGTGATACGCAGTATTTT. V gene TRBV7-9 combines with J gene TRBJ2-3, with TRBD1 matching over 10 bases. Looked up from germline, CDR1 is SEHNR and CDR2 is FQNEAQ (reference sequence). The CDR3 consists of 14 residues. V was pared by 1 base and J by 6 bases, with 1 base of the junction left unmatched.

J is TRBJ1-2 and V is TRBV4-2; 10 bases map to TRBD1. This CDR3 has 17 residues. J lost 3 bases, V lost 4 bases, and 11 bases had no gene match. CDR1 and CDR2 (germline): LGHNA, YNFKEQ. CDR3 nucleotide sequence: TGTGCCAGCAGCCGACCGGGGGACAGGGGCCGGTACTATGGCTACACCTTC. This encodes CASSRPGDRGRYYGYTF.

The V gene is TRBV30, the J gene TRBJ2-3, with 9 bases fitting TRBD1. V lost 0 bases to trimming and J lost 8 bases; unmatched junction nucleotides: 15. This CDR3 is 17 amino acids long. Per the germline V gene, CDR1 is GTSNPN and CDR2 is SVGIG (reference sequence). The CDR3 sequence: CAWSVHSGTGYPGTQYF. CDR3 DNA: TGTGCCTGGAGTGTACATTCCGGGACAGGGTACCCGGGTACGCAGTATTTT. The variable domain in full, completed from reference TRBV30 and TRBJ2-3, reads SQTIHQWPATLVQPVGSPLSLECTVEGTSNPNLYWYRQAAGRGLQLLFYSVGIGQISSEVPQNLSASRPQDRQFILSSKKLLLSDSGFYLCAWSVHSGTGYPGTQYFGPGTRLTVL.

The chain links TRBV11-2 to TRBJ1-2, with 9 bases that match TRBD1. This CDR3 region has 14 residues. Germline-derived CDR1 and CDR2 are SGHAT and FQNNGV. The trim removed 5 bases at V and 13 bases at J, leaving 14 bases unmatched. The CDR3 DNA reads as TGTGCCAGCAGCCTCGCGGGGGACAGGGACTATTGCACCTTC. Translated, it gives CASSLAGDRDYCTF.

The CDR3 region has the DNA TGCGCCAGCAGCTTGGCGGCTAGCGGGGGCCTCCCTCGTGAGCAGTACTTC. Protein sequence: CASSLAASGGLPREQYF. The chain employs TRBV5-1 and TRBJ2-7, with 10 bases fitting TRBD2. Germline V gene data show CDR1 as SGHRS and CDR2 as YFSETQ. The length of the CDR3 is 17 residues. After removal of 0 bases from V and 7 bases from J, the junction contained 13 bases not matched to a gene.